This entry concerns a single TCR beta chain. Time point reported: sample taken at primary tumor resection. Unsorted samples of tumor, nontumor lung or frozen PBMC had their whole RNA sequenced. The cohort: about 79 early-stage, untreated non-small cell lung cancer patients. This CDR3 region has 16 residues. J was trimmed by 8 bases and V by 5 bases; bases with no gene match: 16. Germline V CDR1 and CDR2: SEHNR, FQNEAQ (reference sequence). These data originate in a study of spatial heterogeneity in lung cancer. Study as a whole: Detected beta-chain sequences consistently exceeded alpha-chain sequences.

The library protocol tagged each TCR cDNA with a unique molecular identifier. MiXCR was run by TCRdb on the 5' RACE reads, yielding one entry per CDR3 protein. The profile covers some 100,000 distinct CDR3 sequences, with around 12% appearing a single time and more than 40% taken by the ten largest. The sample in question was PBMCs, obtained at surgery. This TCR came from a male donor with early-stage non-small cell lung cancer. The chain couples TRBV7-9 to TRBJ2-5, with 8 bases identical to TRBD1. The CDR3 coding sequence is TGTGCCAGCAGCAACCAGATGCCGGGACAGGAATTAACCCAGTACTTC. Translation: CASSNQMPGQELTQYF.